Listed below are T cell receptor beta chains from one sample, sequenced in a study of blood T cell repertoires in COVID-19. Some clones are missing from TCRdb's copy, which holds only in-frame ones; the method was immunoSEQ multiplex PCR. The repertoire holds approximately 140,000 clones, with 84% as singletons. Sequenced input: PBMCs or T cells enriched from blood (not recorded which). These receptors were collected from a man aged 45-60 years in a cohort exposed to, infected with or recovered from COVID-19 (not recorded which). The CDR3 runs from the conserved cysteine through the conserved F or W. A row's size may be missing; if present it is once, few, many or a size class.

v_call,j_call,clone_size,cdr3_aa
TRBV6-6,TRBJ2-1,.,CASSGTSGSRNEQFF
TRBV30,TRBJ1-2,.,CAWSGGQGAGYTF
TRBV2,TRBJ2-7,.,CASTHDGGGEQYF
TRBV30,TRBJ2-7,.,CAWFRGTREPSYEQYF
TRBV5-5,TRBJ2-7,.,CASSQGGTTKKQYF
TRBV3-1/TRBV3-2,TRBJ2-3,once,CASSPRFTDTQYF
TRBV13,TRBJ1-6,.,CASSLAVKGSNSPLHF
TRBV2,TRBJ2-7,.,CASSEAFIAIQPFYEQYF
TRBV6-1,TRBJ2-2,.,CASSERVVWSGELFF
TRBV6-5,TRBJ1-5,.,CASLRHLVDQPQHF
TRBV4-3,TRBJ1-6,.,CASSQVRQGTPLHF
TRBV24-1,TRBJ1-1,.,CATRGTGSMNTEAFF
TRBV2,TRBJ1-3,.,CASSGGRQPGNTIYF
TRBV28,TRBJ1-2,.,CASRRDSYGYTF
TRBV5-4,TRBJ1-5,.,CASSLGDQPQHF
TRBV28,TRBJ2-3,.,CASSLGTMDTQYF
TRBV18,TRBJ2-1,.,CASSRSSGRYNEQFF
TRBV2,TRBJ1-1,.,CASSRDRNTEAFF
TRBV30,TRBJ2-2,once,CAWSVLQNTGELFF
TRBV30,TRBJ1-1,.,CARGPQLNTEAFF
TRBV19,TRBJ2-3,.,CASTLLAGGTDTQYF
TRBV28,TRBJ1-4,.,CASSLRQKGELGGEKLFF
TRBV7-9,TRBJ1-2,.,CASSLNYGYTF
TRBV2,TRBJ1-6,.,CASIPDRGGNSPLHF
TRBV28,TRBJ2-2,.,CASSPLAGLAGGPRRPGELFF
TRBV20-1,TRBJ1-1,few,CSASKHRGEAFF
TRBV9,TRBJ1-6,.,CASSVAGPRNSPLHF
TRBV18,TRBJ1-2,few,CASSPQGSANYGYTF
TRBV24-1,TRBJ2-7,.,CATRAPATGTSDYEQYF
TRBV27,TRBJ2-3,.,CASTGGPSRDTQYF
TRBV5-8,TRBJ1-4,.,CASSLEGGPFQKLFF
TRBV30,TRBJ1-1,.,CAWSSRTGAKTEAFF
TRBV2,TRBJ2-7,.,CATRPGAYEQYF
TRBV2,TRBJ1-5,few,CASSGDGGGHQPQHF
TRBV7-9,TRBJ2-3,.,CASSSPAAGYDTDTQYF
TRBV3-1/TRBV3-2,TRBJ2-2,.,CASSQDVGANTGELFF
TRBV24-1,TRBJ1-2,.,CATSDSGGQSGNYGYTF
TRBV19,TRBJ1-5,.,CASSIDLPPDRANQPQHF
TRBV6-2/TRBV6-3,TRBJ1-5,.,CASSYPGQGGDHQPQHF
TRBV3-1/TRBV3-2,TRBJ1-1,.,CASSPDRVTTEAFF
TRBV7-3,TRBJ2-2,.,CASSLYAGRIPGELFF
TRBV29-1,TRBJ2-4,once,CSVESMAGNIQYF
TRBV3-1/TRBV3-2,TRBJ1-2,.,CASSPSGIYGYTF
TRBV7-9,TRBJ2-4,.,CASSLGQGLAKNIQYF
TRBV5-4,TRBJ2-5,.,CASSLDRAGETQYF
TRBV5-1,TRBJ2-7,.,CASSFTGQTYEQYF